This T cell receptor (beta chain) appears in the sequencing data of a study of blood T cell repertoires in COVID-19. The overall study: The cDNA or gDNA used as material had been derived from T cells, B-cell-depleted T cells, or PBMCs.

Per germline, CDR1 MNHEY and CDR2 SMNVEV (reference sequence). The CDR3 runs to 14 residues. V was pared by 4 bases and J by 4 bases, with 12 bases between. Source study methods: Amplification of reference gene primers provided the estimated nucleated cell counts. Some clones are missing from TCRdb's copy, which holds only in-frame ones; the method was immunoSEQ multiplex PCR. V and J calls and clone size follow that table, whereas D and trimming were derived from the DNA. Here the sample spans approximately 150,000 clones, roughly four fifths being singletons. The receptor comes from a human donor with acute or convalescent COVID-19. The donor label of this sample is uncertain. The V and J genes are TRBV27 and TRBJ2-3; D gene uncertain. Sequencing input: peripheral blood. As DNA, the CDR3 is TGTGCCAGCAGTTCAACTACCTCCTCAGATACGCAGTATTTT. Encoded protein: CASSSTTSSDTQYF.